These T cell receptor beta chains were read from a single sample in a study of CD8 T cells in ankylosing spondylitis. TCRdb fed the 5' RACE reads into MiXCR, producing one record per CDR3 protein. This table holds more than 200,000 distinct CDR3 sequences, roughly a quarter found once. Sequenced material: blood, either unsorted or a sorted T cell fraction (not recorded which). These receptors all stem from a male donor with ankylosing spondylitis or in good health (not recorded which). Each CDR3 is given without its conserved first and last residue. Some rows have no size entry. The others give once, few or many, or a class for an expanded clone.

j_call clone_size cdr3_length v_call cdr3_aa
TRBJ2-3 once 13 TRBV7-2 ASSFRAGSTDTQY
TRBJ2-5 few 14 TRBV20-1 SASPSRRGGVETQY
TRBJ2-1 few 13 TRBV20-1 SARVTGTSVNEQF
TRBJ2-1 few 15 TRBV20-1 SARALFSVSGGDEQF
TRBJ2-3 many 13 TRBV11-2 ASSLGGPSTDTQY
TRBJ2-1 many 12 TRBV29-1 SVPGRPAYNEQF
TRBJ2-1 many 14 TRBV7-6 ASSDRDYNNYNEQF
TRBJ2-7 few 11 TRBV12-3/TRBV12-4 ASSPGSIYEQY
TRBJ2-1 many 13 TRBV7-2 ASSIREPVYNEQF
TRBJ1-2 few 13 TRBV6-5 ASSYSQGQYYGYT
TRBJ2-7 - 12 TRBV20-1 SARRLAYSYEQY
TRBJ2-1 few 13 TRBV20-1 SARVARGGRDEQF
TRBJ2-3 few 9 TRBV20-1 SARAYDTQY
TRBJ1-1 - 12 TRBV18 ASSASGGITEAF
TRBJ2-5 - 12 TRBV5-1 ASSGSGLQETQY
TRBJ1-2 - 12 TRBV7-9 ASSSTGMRDGYT
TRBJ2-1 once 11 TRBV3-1 ASSQAGGGEQF
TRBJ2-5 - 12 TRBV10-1 ASSSGGIQETQY
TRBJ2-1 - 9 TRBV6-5 ASSYAAEQF
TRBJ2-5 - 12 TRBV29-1 SVKSPGQGFTQY
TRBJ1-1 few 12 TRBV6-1 ASSEKAGPTEAF